Each of the 8 T cell receptor beta chains below was sequenced from the same sample in a study of blood T cell repertoires in COVID-19 (dated by TCRdb to between 2020 and 2021). The library was made by the immunoSEQ multiplex PCR assay. As stored in TCRdb, this immuneACCESS dataset retains in-frame rearrangements with V and J assigned. A fraction of the clones does not appear; measured against another copy, unresolved V genes explain less than half of the discrepancy, and the remainder lacks a known reason. The sample table contains 150,000 to 180,000 clones; only one count was recorded for about 86% of them. More than 5.5% of the sample comes from the top ten. The specimen was PBMCs or T cells enriched from blood (not recorded which). These receptors were taken from a man between 50 and 59 years old who had recovered from COVID-19.

J is TRBJ1-1 and V is TRBV6-2 or TRBV6-3, with D perhaps matching TRBD1 (5 bases). CDR1 and CDR2 from the germline V gene are MNHEY and SVGEGT. V was shortened by 5 bases and J by 0 bases, with 13 bases between the two germline ends. This CDR3 contains 15 residues. CDR3 DNA sequence: TGTGCCAGCAGTGGACAAGGCAGCATGAACACTGAAGCTTTCTTT. Protein sequence: CASSGQGSMNTEAFF.

The chain employs TRBV12-5 and TRBJ2-1; D is undetermined. V lost 6 bases to trimming and J lost 2 bases, with 17 bases between them. CDR3 length equals 16 residues. Germline lookup yields CDR1 LGHNT and CDR2 FRNRAP. The CDR3 DNA reads as TGTGCTAGTGGATCAGTGTCCGATAACCCCTACAATGAGCAGTTCTTC. Translation gives CASGSVSDNPYNEQFF.

The rearrangement uses TRBV2 and TRBJ2-7; 7 bases fit TRBD2. The CDR3 consists of 17 residues. V lost 4 bases to trimming and J lost 4 bases; unmatched junction nucleotides: 16. Germline V gene sequence: CDR1 SNHLY, CDR2 FYNNEI. CDR3 loop: CASSVPVSGGTDYEQYF. CDR3 bases: TGTGCCAGCAGTGTCCCCGTATCCGGGGGGACCGATTACGAGCAGTACTTC.

The gene calls are TRBV11-3 and TRBJ2-2; D possibly corresponds to TRBD1 (6 bases). Germline values: CDR1 SGHNT, CDR2 YENEEA. The CDR3 is 13 residues long. The germline V and J ends were trimmed by 6 bases and 3 bases, with 8 bases remaining between them. The CDR3 region has the DNA TGTGCCAGCAGGCACAGGGACACCGGGGAGCTGTTTTTT. Translation: CASRHRDTGELFF.

This sequence joins TRBV11-3 and TRBJ2-3, with 10 bases aligning to TRBD1. With 3 bases clipped from V and 0 bases from J, the junction kept 9 bases outside the gene matches. This CDR3 has 18 amino acids. Germline CDR1 is SGHNT and CDR2 is YENEEA. Here the CDR3 reads CASSLWTGGPASTDTQYF. CDR3 sequence (DNA): TGTGCCAGCAGCTTGTGGACAGGGGGGCCCGCTAGCACAGATACGCAGTATTTT.

The rearrangement links TRBV30 to TRBJ1-5, with 9 bases aligning to TRBD1. Germline V gene lookup returns CDR1 GTSNPN and CDR2 SVGIG (reference sequence). The CDR3 runs 14 residues. Trimming removed 4 bases from V and 3 bases from J; junction bases left unmatched: 4. The CDR3 region has the DNA TGTGCCTGGACTAGGACAGGGGTCAATCAGCCCCAGCATTTT. This sequence encodes CAWTRTGVNQPQHF.

This sequence joins TRBV14 and TRBJ2-1; possible D gene TRBD2, 5 bases. CDR1 SGHDN and CDR2 FVKESK come from the germline V gene. The V end was cut by 4 bases, the J end by 0 bases, with 10 bases between. The CDR3 has 15 residues. CDR3 loop: CASSLPAGSYNEQFF. CDR3 DNA: TGTGCCAGCAGCCTCCCGGCGGGCTCCTACAATGAGCAGTTCTTC.

The V gene is TRBV6-5, the J gene TRBJ2-3, with TRBD2 matching over 8 bases. Germline assignment: CDR1 MNHEY and CDR2 SVGAGI. V trimming: 5 bases; J trimming: 5 bases; junction bases outside the gene matches: 3. CDR3 length: 13 residues. The CDR3: CASSRLALDTQYF. In DNA, the CDR3 is TGTGCCAGCAGTCGACTAGCGTTAGATACGCAGTATTTT.